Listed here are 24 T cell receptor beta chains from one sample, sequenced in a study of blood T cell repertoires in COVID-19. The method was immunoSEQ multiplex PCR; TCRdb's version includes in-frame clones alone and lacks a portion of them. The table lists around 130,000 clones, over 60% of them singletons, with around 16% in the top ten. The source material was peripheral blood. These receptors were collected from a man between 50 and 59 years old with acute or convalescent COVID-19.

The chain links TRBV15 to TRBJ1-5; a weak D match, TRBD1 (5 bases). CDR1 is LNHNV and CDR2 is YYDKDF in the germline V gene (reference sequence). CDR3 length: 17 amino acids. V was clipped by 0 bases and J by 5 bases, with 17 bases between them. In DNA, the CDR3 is TGTGCCACCAGCAGAGATCGAATCGGCAGGGCCGATCAGCCCCAGCATTTT. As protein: CATSRDRIGRADQPQHF.

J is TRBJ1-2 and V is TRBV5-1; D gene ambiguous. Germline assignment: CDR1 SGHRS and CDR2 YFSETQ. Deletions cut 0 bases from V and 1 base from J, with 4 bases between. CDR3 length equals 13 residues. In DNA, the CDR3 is TGCGCCAGCAGCTTGGTCCTTAACTATGGCTACACCTTC. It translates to CASSLVLNYGYTF.

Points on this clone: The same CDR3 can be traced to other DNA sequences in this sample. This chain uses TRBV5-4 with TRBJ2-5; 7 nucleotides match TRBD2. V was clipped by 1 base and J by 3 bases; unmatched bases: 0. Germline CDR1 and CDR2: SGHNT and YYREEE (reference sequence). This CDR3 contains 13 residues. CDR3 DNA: TGTGCCAGCAGCTTGCGGGGGGAAGAGACCCAGTACTTC. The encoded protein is CASSLRGEETQYF.

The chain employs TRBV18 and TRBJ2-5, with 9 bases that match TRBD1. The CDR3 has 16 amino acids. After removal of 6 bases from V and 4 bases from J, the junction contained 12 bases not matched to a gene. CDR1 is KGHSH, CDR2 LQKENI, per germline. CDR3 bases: TGTGCCAGCTCCCCCTCAGGACAGGGGATGACAGAGACCCAGTACTTC. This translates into CASSPSGQGMTETQYF.

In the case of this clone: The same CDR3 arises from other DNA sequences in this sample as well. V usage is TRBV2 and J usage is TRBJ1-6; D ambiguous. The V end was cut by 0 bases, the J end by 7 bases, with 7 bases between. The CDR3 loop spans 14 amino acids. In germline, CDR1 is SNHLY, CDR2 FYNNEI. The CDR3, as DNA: TGTGCCAGCAGTGAAGCTCGGGTGAATTCACCCCTCCACTTT. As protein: CASSEARVNSPLHF.

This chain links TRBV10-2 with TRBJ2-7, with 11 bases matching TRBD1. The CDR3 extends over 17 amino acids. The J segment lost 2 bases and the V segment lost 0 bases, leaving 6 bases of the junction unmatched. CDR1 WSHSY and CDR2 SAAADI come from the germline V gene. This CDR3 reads CASSESKPGQGAYEQYF. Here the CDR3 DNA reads TGCGCCAGCAGTGAGTCGAAACCGGGACAGGGGGCCTACGAGCAGTACTTC.

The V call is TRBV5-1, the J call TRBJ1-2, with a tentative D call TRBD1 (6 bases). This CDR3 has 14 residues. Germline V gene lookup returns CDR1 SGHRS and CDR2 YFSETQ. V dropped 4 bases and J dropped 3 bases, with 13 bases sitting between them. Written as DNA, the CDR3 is TGCGCCAGCAGCCGCGCAGGGGATGACTATGGCTACACCTTC. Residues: CASSRAGDDYGYTF.

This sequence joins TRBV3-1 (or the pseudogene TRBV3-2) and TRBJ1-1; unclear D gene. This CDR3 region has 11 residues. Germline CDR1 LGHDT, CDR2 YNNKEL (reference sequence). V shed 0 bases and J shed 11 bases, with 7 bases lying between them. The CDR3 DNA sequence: TGTGCCAGCAGCCAAGATGAGAGGGCTTTCTTT. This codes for CASSQDERAFF.

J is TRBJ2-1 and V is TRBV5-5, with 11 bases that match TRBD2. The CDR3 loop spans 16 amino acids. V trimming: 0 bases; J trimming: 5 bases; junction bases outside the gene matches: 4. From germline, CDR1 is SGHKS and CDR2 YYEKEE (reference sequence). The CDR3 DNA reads TGTGCCAGCAGCTTGGCCGGGACTAGCGGACACAATGAGCAGTTCTTC. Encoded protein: CASSLAGTSGHNEQFF.

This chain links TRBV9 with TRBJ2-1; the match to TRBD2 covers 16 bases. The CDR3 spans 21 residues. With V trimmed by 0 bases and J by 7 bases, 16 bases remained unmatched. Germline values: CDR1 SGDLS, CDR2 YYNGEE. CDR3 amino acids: CASSVEFPVGTSGGARNEQFF. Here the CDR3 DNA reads TGTGCCAGCAGCGTAGAGTTTCCCGTCGGGACTAGCGGGGGGGCGCGGAATGAGCAGTTCTTC. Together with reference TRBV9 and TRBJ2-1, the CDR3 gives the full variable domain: DSGVTQTPKHLITATGQRVTLRCSPRSGDLSVYWYQQSLDQGLQFLIQYYNGEERAKGNILERFSAQQFPDLHSELNLSSLELGDSALYFCASSVEFPVGTSGGARNEQFFGPGTRLTVL.

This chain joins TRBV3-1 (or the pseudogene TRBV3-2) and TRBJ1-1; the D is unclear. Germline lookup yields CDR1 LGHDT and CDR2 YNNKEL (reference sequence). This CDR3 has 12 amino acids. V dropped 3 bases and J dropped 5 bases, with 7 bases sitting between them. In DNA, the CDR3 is TGTGCCAGCAGCCAGGTTGAGACTGAAGCTTTCTTT. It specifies CASSQVETEAFF.

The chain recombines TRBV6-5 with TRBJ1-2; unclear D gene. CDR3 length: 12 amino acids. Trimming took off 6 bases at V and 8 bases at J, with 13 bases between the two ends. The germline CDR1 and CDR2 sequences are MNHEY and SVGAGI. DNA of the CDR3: TGTGCCAGCAGGTCCGGGTATGGAGGCTACACCTTC. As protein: CASRSGYGGYTF.

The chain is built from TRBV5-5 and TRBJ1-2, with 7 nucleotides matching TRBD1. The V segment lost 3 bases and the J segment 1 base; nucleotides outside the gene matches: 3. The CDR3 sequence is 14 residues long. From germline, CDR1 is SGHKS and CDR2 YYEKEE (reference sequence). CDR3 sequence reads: CASSSGQNNYGYTF. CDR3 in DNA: TGTGCCAGCAGCTCGGGACAGAATAACTATGGCTACACCTTC. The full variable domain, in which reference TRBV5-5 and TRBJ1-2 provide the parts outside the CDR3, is DAGVTQSPTHLIKTRGQQVTLRCSPISGHKSVSWYQQVLGQGPQFIFQYYEKEERGRGNFPDRFSARQFPNYSSELNVNALLLGDSALYLCASSSGQNNYGYTFGSGTRLTVV.

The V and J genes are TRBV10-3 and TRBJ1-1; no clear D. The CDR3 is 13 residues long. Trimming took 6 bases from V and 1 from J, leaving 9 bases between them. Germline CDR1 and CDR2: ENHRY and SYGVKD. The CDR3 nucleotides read TGTGCCATCAGAACAGACGGGAACACTGAAGCTTTCTTT. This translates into CAIRTDGNTEAFF.

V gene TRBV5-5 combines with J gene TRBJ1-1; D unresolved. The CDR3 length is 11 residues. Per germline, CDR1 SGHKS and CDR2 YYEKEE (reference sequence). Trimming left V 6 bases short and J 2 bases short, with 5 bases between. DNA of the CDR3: TGTGCCAGCAAAATAAACACTGAAGCTTTCTTT. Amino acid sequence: CASKINTEAFF.

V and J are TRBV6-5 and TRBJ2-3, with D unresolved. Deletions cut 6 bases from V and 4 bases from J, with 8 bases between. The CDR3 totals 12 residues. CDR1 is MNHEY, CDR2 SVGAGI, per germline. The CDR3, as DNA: TGTGCCAGCAGCAAGGCGGCAGATACGCAGTATTTT. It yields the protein CASSKAADTQYF.

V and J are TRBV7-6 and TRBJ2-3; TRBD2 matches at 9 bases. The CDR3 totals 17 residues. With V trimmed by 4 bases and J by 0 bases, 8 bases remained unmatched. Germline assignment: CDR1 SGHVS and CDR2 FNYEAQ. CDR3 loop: CASSSRLAEYSTDTQYF. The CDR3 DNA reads TGTGCCAGCAGCTCCCGACTAGCGGAATATAGCACAGATACGCAGTATTTT. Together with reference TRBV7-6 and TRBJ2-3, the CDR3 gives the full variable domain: GAGVSQSPRYKVTKRGQDVALRCDPISGHVSLYWYRQALGQGPEFLTYFNYEAQQDKSGLPNDRFSAERPEGSISTLTIQRTEQRDSAMYRCASSSRLAEYSTDTQYFGPGTRLTVL.

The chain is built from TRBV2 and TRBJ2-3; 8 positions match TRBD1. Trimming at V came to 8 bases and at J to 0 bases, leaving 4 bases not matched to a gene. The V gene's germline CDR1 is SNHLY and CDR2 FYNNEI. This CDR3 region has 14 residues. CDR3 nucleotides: TGTGCCAGCGACAGGGGCCTGAGCACAGATACGCAGTATTTT. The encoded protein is CASDRGLSTDTQYF. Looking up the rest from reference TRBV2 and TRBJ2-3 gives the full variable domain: EPEVTQTPSHQVTQMGQEVILRCVPISNHLYFYWYRQILGQKVEFLVSFYNNEISEKSEIFDDQFSVERPDGSNFTLKIRSTKLEDSAMYFCASDRGLSTDTQYFGPGTRLTVL.

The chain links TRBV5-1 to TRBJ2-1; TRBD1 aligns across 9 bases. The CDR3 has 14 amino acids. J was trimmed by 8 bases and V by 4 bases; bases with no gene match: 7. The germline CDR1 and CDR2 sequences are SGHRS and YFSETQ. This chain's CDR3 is CASSQDRGEDEQFF. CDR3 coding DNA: TGCGCCAGCAGCCAGGACAGGGGCGAGGATGAGCAGTTCTTC.

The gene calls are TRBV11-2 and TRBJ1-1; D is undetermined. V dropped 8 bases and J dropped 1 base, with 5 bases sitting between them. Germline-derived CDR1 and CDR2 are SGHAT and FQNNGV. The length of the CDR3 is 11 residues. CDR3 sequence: CASRENTEAFF. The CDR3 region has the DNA TGTGCCAGCCGGGAGAACACTGAAGCTTTCTTT. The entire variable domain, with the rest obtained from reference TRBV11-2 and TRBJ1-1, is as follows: EAGVAQSPRYKIIEKRQSVAFWCNPISGHATLYWYQQILGQGPKLLIQFQNNGVVDDSQLPKDRFSAERLKGVDSTLKIQPAKLEDSAVYLCASRENTEAFFGQGTRLTVV.

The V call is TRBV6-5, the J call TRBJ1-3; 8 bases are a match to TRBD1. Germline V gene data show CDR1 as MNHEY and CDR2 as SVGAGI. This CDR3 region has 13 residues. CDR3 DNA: TGTGGGGGACAGGACGCATCTGGAAACACCATATATTTT. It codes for CGGQDASGNTIYF.

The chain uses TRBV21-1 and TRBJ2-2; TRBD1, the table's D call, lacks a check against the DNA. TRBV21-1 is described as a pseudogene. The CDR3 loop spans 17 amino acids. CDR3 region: CASSKSNGTSRSGELFF. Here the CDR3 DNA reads TGTGCCAGCAGCAAGTCCAATGGGACATCCCGGTCCGGGGAGCTGTTTTTT.

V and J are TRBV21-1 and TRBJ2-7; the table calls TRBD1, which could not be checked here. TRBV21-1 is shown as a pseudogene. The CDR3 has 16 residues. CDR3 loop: CASSIPVTGYSYEQYV. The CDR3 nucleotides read TGTGCCAGCAGCATACCAGTGACAGGGTACTCCTACGAGCAGTACGTC.

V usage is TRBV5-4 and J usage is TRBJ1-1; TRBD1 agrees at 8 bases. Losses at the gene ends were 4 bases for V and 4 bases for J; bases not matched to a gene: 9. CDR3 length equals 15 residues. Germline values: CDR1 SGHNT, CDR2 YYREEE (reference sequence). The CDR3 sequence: CASSPSGQGGTEAFF. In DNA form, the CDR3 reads TGTGCCAGCAGCCCAAGTGGACAGGGCGGCACTGAAGCTTTCTTT.